A single sample gave rise to the 23 T cell receptor beta chains below, sequenced in a study of human T cells and chemical hapten exposure. Time point meaning: patch test 1, 2 weeks after DPC sensitization. Treatment of the sample: therapeutic diphenylcyclopropenone sensitization with weekly scalp DPC. TCRdb re-called the RACE reads through MiXCR, storing one row per CDR3 protein. In the table there are around 71,000 distinct CDR3 sequences, 9.8% of which are singletons. The starting material was whole blood, obtained in connection with sensitization to the hapten diphenylcyclopropenone (DPC). These TCRs come from a woman between 40 and 55 years old with alopecia areata. Some clones in this sample may be carry-over from other donors' samples.

This clonotype showed up many times. This chain uses TRBV5-1 with TRBJ1-1, with D unresolved. Germline V lookup: CDR1 SGHRS, CDR2 YFSETQ. Trimming removed 0 bases from V and 3 bases from J, with 6 bases in between. The CDR3 is made up of 13 amino acids. The CDR3 reads CASSLAGYTEAFF. The CDR3 nucleotides read TGCGCCAGCAGCTTGGCAGGATACACTGAAGCTTTCTTT. The whole variable domain, filled in from reference TRBV5-1 and TRBJ1-1, reads KAGVTQTPRYLIKTRGQQVTLSCSPISGHRSVSWYQQTPGQGLQFLFEYFSETQRNKGNFPGRFSGRQFSNSRSEMNVSTLELGDSALYLCASSLAGYTEAFFGQGTRLTVV.

This clonotype appeared a few times. V and J are TRBV2 and TRBJ1-6; D not resolved. Per germline, CDR1 SNHLY and CDR2 FYNNEI. Trimming stripped 6 bases from V and 0 bases from J, with 12 bases between. This CDR3 comprises 16 residues. The DNA of the CDR3 is TGTGCCAGCAGAGTGCTAGAGAGCTCCTATAATTCACCCCTCCACTTT. Its translation is CASRVLESSYNSPLHF.

This clonotype was picked up a small number of times. The chain has TRBV28 and TRBJ1-2, with D uncertain. The length of the CDR3 is 12 residues. The ends were cut back, 4 bases at V and 4 bases at J, with 7 bases in the middle. Germline loops: CDR1 MDHEN, CDR2 SYDVKM. In nucleotides, the CDR3 is TGTGCCAGCAGTTCAGGACTCTATGGCTACACCTTC. It codes for CASSSGLYGYTF.

Points on this clonotype: Possible read error: a much larger clone is one base away. The genes are TRBV6-6 and TRBJ2-6; D gene ambiguous. The ends were cut back, 4 bases at V and 2 bases at J, with 18 bases in the middle. The germline V gene encodes CDR1 MNHNY and CDR2 SVGAGI (reference sequence). This CDR3 is built from 18 residues. The CDR3 coding sequence is TGTGCCAGCAGTTTTATAGGCAGTATCAGAACTGGGGCCAACGTCCTGACTTTC. Protein sequence: CASSFIGSIRTGANVLTF.

This clonotype occurred many times. V and J are TRBV4-3 and TRBJ1-1, with 7 bases aligning to TRBD1. The CDR3 contains 15 residues. CDR1 and CDR2 (germline): LGHNA, YSLEER. V dropped 0 bases and J dropped 7; count of bases not matched to a gene: 8. As DNA, the CDR3 is TGCGCCAGCAGCCAAGATTGGGGACAGTTAGGTGAAGCTTTCTTT. It is translated as CASSQDWGQLGEAFF.

There are a few counts of this clonotype. This chain's CDR3 is CASSPLAGFEQFF. The CDR3 DNA sequence: TGCGCCAGCAGCCCCCTAGCGGGGTTTGAGCAGTTCTTC. This chain joins TRBV4-1 and TRBJ2-1; 9 bases fit TRBD2. The CDR3 is made up of 13 amino acids. V lost 4 bases, J lost 9 bases, and 4 bases stayed unmatched. Germline-derived CDR1 and CDR2 are MGHRA and YSYEKL.

This clonotype was observed at least ten times. The CDR3 bases are TGTGCCAGCAGGTACGGACAGACCTATGGCTACACCTTC. The encoded protein is CASRYGQTYGYTF. This sequence joins TRBV12-3 or TRBV12-4 and TRBJ1-2; tentative D call: TRBD1 (6 bases). The V gene lost 6 bases and the J gene lost 4 bases, with 12 bases spanning the gap. The CDR3 is made up of 13 amino acids.

This clonotype was recorded at least ten times. V is TRBV4-1 and J is TRBJ2-2; D might be TRBD1 or TRBD2, each matching 5 bases. Germline V gene sequence: CDR1 MGHRA, CDR2 YSYEKL. This CDR3 spans 15 amino acids. The V end was cut by 3 bases, the J end by 5 bases, with 13 bases between. This chain's CDR3 is CASSQTGPGTGELFF. The DNA for the CDR3 is TGCGCCAGCAGCCAGACGGGGCCGGGGACCGGGGAGCTGTTTTTT.

This clonotype came up many times. V usage is TRBV28 and J usage is TRBJ1-4; D may be TRBD1 (6 bases). Trimming shortened V by 8 bases and J by 4 bases, and 8 bases separated the two germline ends. This CDR3 has 12 amino acids. Germline V gene lookup returns CDR1 MDHEN and CDR2 SYDVKM. CDR3 coding DNA: TGTGCCAGCGGGGGGCTTAATGAAAAACTGTTTTTT. This gives the protein CASGGLNEKLFF.

This clonotype was counted at least ten times. This chain joins TRBV20-1 and TRBJ1-2, with a possible D match to TRBD1 (6 bases). The germline CDR1 and CDR2 sequences are DFQATT and SNEGSKA (reference sequence). Trimming stripped 2 bases from V and 1 base from J, with 8 bases between. This CDR3 is built from 13 residues. As DNA, the CDR3 is TGCAGTGCTAGAACAGGGAGTAACTATGGCTACACCTTC. As protein: CSARTGSNYGYTF.

There are many counts of this clonotype. The chain employs TRBV13 and TRBJ1-6; tentative D call: TRBD1 (6 bases). Germline loops: CDR1 PRHDT, CDR2 FYEKMQ (reference sequence). Trimming stripped 4 bases from V and 7 bases from J, with 17 bases between. This CDR3 region has 16 residues. Here the CDR3 reads CASSSEGGRPNSPLHF. The CDR3, as DNA: TGTGCCAGCAGCTCAGAGGGGGGCCGCCCAAATTCACCCCTCCACTTT.

This clonotype was counted at least ten times. The CDR3 is CASRLGLLETQYF. DNA of the CDR3: TGTGCCAGCAGACTGGGACTACTAGAGACCCAGTACTTC. J is TRBJ2-5 and V is TRBV12-3 or TRBV12-4; the match to TRBD2 covers 7 bases. V lost 6 bases and J lost 4; bases outside the gene matches: 5. The length of the CDR3 is 13 residues.

This clonotype occurred many times. This chain joins TRBV5-1 and TRBJ2-1, with D perhaps being TRBD1 or TRBD2 (5 bases each). The V end lost 2 bases, the J end lost 5 bases, and 14 bases lay between the germline ends. Germline values: CDR1 SGHRS, CDR2 YFSETQ. The CDR3 has 15 residues. The CDR3 bases are TGCGCCAGCAGCTTTCCCCCGGGGCAAAACAATGAGCAGTTCTTC. It is translated as CASSFPPGQNNEQFF.

This clonotype showed up just a few times. The rearrangement uses TRBV4-1 and TRBJ2-1; 7 nucleotides match TRBD2. Losses at the gene ends were 0 bases for V and 7 bases for J; bases not matched to a gene: 12. The CDR3 extends over 17 amino acids. Germline V lookup: CDR1 MGHRA, CDR2 YSYEKL. The CDR3 bases are TGCGCCAGCAGCCAAGAACCGTTCTACGCGGGGGAAAATGAGCAGTTCTTC. Protein sequence: CASSQEPFYAGENEQFF.

The V call is TRBV7-6, the J call TRBJ2-2, with TRBD1 matching 10 bases. This CDR3 has 16 residues. In germline, CDR1 is SGHVS, CDR2 FNYEAQ. The junction had 5 bases not matched to a gene; V was cut back by 5 bases and J by 2 bases. The CDR3 DNA sequence: TGTGCCAGCAGCCCTAGGACAGGGGGTAACACCGGGGAGCTGTTTTTT. Protein product: CASSPRTGGNTGELFF.

This clonotype was detected a few times. CDR3 protein: CASSLRPGQGIYEQYF. CDR3 nucleotide sequence: TGTGCCAGCAGTTTACGACCGGGACAGGGGATTTACGAGCAGTACTTC. The chain joins TRBV28 to TRBJ2-7, with TRBD1 matching 10 bases. V trimming: 2 bases; J trimming: 4 bases; junction bases outside the gene matches: 8. The CDR3 contains 16 residues. Germline V gene lookup returns CDR1 MDHEN and CDR2 SYDVKM.

This clonotype was recorded at least ten times. The gene calls are TRBV28 and TRBJ2-7; D is possibly TRBD2 (5 bases). CDR3 size: 14 residues. Trimming cost V 6 bases and J 2 bases, with 14 bases left between them. Germline V gives CDR1 MDHEN, CDR2 SYDVKM. The DNA for the CDR3 is TGTGCCAGCAGATCCGGACTGGTTCCCTACGAGCAGTACTTC. This gives the protein CASRSGLVPYEQYF.

This clonotype has a count of ten or more. The chain combines TRBV4-3 with TRBJ2-3, with a weak D call TRBD1 (7 bases). CDR3 length: 17 amino acids. V lost 0 bases to trimming and J lost 3 bases, with 16 bases between them. CDR1 and CDR2 from the germline V gene are LGHNA and YSLEER. CDR3 region: CASSQERGQEGTDTQYF. CDR3 coding DNA: TGCGCCAGCAGCCAAGAGAGGGGGCAGGAGGGGACAGATACGCAGTATTTT.

The CDR3 protein is CASSPTHYGYTF. CDR3 nucleotides: TGTGCCAGCAGCCCCACCCACTATGGCTACACCTTC. The V gene is TRBV11-2, the J gene TRBJ1-2, with D hard to call. Germline assignment: CDR1 SGHAT and CDR2 FQNNGV. V was shortened by 5 bases and J by 3 bases, with 7 bases between the two germline ends. This CDR3 contains 12 residues.

This clonotype was seen a few times. The CDR3 sequence: CASSLNRDNEQFF. As DNA, the CDR3 is TGTGCCAGCAGCTTAAACAGGGATAATGAGCAGTTCTTC. The rearrangement links TRBV11-3 to TRBJ2-1; perhaps TRBD1 as D (6 bases). V was shortened by 2 bases and J by 7 bases, with 9 bases between the two germline ends. The germline CDR1 and CDR2 sequences are SGHNT and YENEEA. The CDR3 length is 13 residues.

Only a few counts were recorded for this clonotype. V is TRBV7-9 and J is TRBJ2-3; tentatively, D is TRBD1 (6 bases). The CDR3 runs 14 residues. Trimming cost V 3 bases and J 5 bases, with 12 bases left between them. CDR1 is SEHNR and CDR2 is FQNEAQ in the germline V gene (reference sequence). The CDR3 sequence: CASSFPGHRDTQYF. CDR3 nucleotides: TGTGCCAGCAGCTTTCCGGGACATAGAGATACGCAGTATTTT.

Ten or more counts support this clonotype. The chain has TRBV18 and TRBJ2-5, with TRBD1 matching 7 bases. This CDR3 has 16 amino acids. The germline CDR1 and CDR2 sequences are KGHSH and LQKENI. Unmatched junction bases numbered 17, after V lost 4 bases and J lost 9 bases. CDR3 sequence reads: CASSQQGNSARDPQYF. The CDR3 coding sequence is TGTGCCAGCTCACAACAGGGGAACTCCGCAAGAGATCCCCAGTACTTC.

The sample holds many counts of this clonotype. The chain recombines TRBV5-5 with TRBJ1-3; no clear D. CDR3 size: 16 residues. V dropped 0 bases and J dropped 0 bases, with 10 bases sitting between them. Germline loops: CDR1 SGHKS, CDR2 YYEKEE (reference sequence). The CDR3 loop reads CASSLVPGPSGNTIYF. The CDR3 DNA reads as TGTGCCAGCAGCTTGGTCCCTGGGCCCTCTGGAAACACCATATATTTT.